This TCR beta chain was observed in a study of T cells in localized non-small cell lung cancer. To note about this clone: The antigen is unknown.

With 1 base removed from V and 2 bases from J, the gap between germline ends came to 4 bases. Germline CDR1 reads SGHAT; CDR2 reads FQNNGV. The CDR3 is 13 residues long. Sequenced by immunoSEQ multiplex PCR; TCRdb stores in-frame clones only, minus some. Of about 59,000 clones detected, 85% to 90% appear once; the ten largest clones hold less than 25%. Study-level findings and limits: In uninvolved adjacent lung, T cell clonality reached its highest value, exceeding tumor. Paired adjacent lung recovered a median roughly 54 of the top 100 tumor clones.

V gene TRBV11-2 combines with J gene TRBJ2-3; no definite D call. The sample in question was peripheral blood, obtained before any cancer treatment. The sequence was collected from a man aged 40-75 years with stage I squamous cell lung carcinoma. CDR3 DNA: TGTGCCAGCAGCTTAGGTAACACAGATACGCAGTATTTT. It codes for CASSLGNTDTQYF. The full variable domain, rest sourced from reference TRBV11-2 and TRBJ2-3, is EAGVAQSPRYKIIEKRQSVAFWCNPISGHATLYWYQQILGQGPKLLIQFQNNGVVDDSQLPKDRFSAERLKGVDSTLKIQPAKLEDSAVYLCASSLGNTDTQYFGPGTRLTVL.